The text below deals with one TCR beta chain. The data derive from a study of control samples from healthy donors and cancer patients. Germline-derived CDR1 and CDR2 are SEHNR and FQNEAQ (reference sequence). Trimming cost V 5 bases and J 3 bases, with 14 bases left between them. The CDR3 length is 15 residues. Sequencing used immunoSEQ multiplex PCR; TCRdb keeps in-frame clones, though not all of them. The sample records roughly 58,000 clones, roughly 86% being singletons. Material: PBMCs. The source of this sequence is a woman aged 55-70 years with lung cancer. The chain carries TRBV7-9 and TRBJ1-5, with D tentatively TRBD1 (5 bases). CDR3: CASSRGVNVNQPQHF. DNA for the CDR3: TGTGCCAGCAGCCGAGGGGTAAACGTCAATCAGCCCCAGCATTTT.